Sequencing of this T cell receptor (beta chain) was carried out in a study of blood T cell repertoires in COVID-19. Study-wide context: Whether acute or convalescent, the COVID-19 samples came from the United States, Italy and Spain.

The CDR3 is made up of 14 amino acids. The V gene's germline CDR1 is SGHTA and CDR2 FQGNSA. Between the trimmed V and J ends, which lost 5 bases and 4 bases, there was a span of 11 bases. TCRdb's table, derived via immunoSEQ multiplex PCR, lists solely in-frame clones and lacks some. This sample has approximately 260,000 clones, with 80% to 90% found just once. This clone occurred once. The sequence derives from a man younger than 45 with acute COVID-19. Sequenced sample: PBMCs or T cells enriched from blood (not recorded which). The rearrangement joins TRBV7-2 to TRBJ2-2, with D possibly matching TRBD2 (5 bases). CDR3 sequence (DNA): TGTGCCAGCAGCCCAAGCGGAGCCACCGGGGAGCTGTTTTTT. It encodes CASSPSGATGELFF.